Listed below are T cell receptor beta chains from one sample, sequenced in a study of T cells in Graves' hyperthyroidism and ophthalmopathy. TCRdb used MiXCR to reprocess the multiplex PCR reads, holding one entry per CDR3 protein. The sample has 350,000 to 400,000 distinct CDR3 sequences, about 18% seen once. The sample consisted of blood. The receptors stem from a man between 18 and 29 years old with Graves' ophthalmopathy. Each CDR3 is given with its conserved first and last residue. A D gene is named only where the DNA matches it firmly. Rows may omit the clone size; those that give it use once, few, many or a size class.

d_gene	v_gene	abundance	j_gene	CDR3aa	CDR3nt
NA	TRBV6-1	few	TRBJ1-1	CASSVGLAFF	TGTGCCAGCAGTGTTGGGTTGGCTTTCTTT
NA	TRBV29-1	NA	TRBJ2-1	CSVREGSVNEQFF	TGCAGCGTTCGAGAGGGAAGTGTCAATGAGCAGTTCTTC
NA	TRBV2	many	TRBJ2-7	CAFRSPSYEQYF	TGTGCCTTCCGATCTCCCTCCTACGAGCAGTACTTC
TRBD2	TRBV7-6	few	TRBJ2-3	CASSQGLAGTPSTDTQYF	TGTGCCAGCAGCCAGGGACTAGCGGGGACCCCTAGCACAGATACGCAGTATTTT
TRBD1	TRBV24-1	many	TRBJ2-1	CATSDAGTETNEQFF	TGTGCCACCAGTGATGCCGGGACAGAGACCAATGAGCAGTTCTTC
NA	TRBV20-1	few	TRBJ1-3	CSARGAEAGNTIYF	TGCAGTGCTAGAGGCGCGGAAGCTGGAAACACCATATATTTT
TRBD1	TRBV18	few	TRBJ1-2	CASSPPGQGSYGYTF	TGTGCCAGCTCACCACCGGGACAGGGCAGTTATGGCTACACCTTC
TRBD1	TRBV5-1	NA	TRBJ2-7	CASSQAPGQDHEQYF	TGCGCCAGCAGCCAAGCGCCGGGACAGGACCACGAGCAGTACTTC
NA	TRBV12-3/TRBV12-4	NA	TRBJ2-7	CASSLQPPYEQYF	TGTGCCAGCAGTTTACAGCCCCCCTACGAGCAGTACTTC
TRBD1	TRBV4-1	NA	TRBJ1-1	CASSPPDRGLTEAFF	TGCGCCAGCAGCCCCCCCGACAGGGGGCTGACTGAAGCTTTCTTT
NA	TRBV11-2	few	TRBJ1-1	CASSSSTVGNTEAFF	TGTGCCAGCAGCTCATCGACAGTTGGGAACACTGAAGCTTTCTTT
NA	TRBV6-2/TRBV6-3	NA	TRBJ1-1	CASSYPATEAFF	TGTGCCAGCAGTTACCCCGCTACTGAAGCTTTCTTT
NA	TRBV6-1	many	TRBJ1-6	CASRTGPLSPLHF	TGTGCCAGCAGAACAGGACCTTTATCACCCCTCCACTTT
TRBD1	TRBV7-9	NA	TRBJ1-1	CASSLMQGADTEAFF	TGTGCCAGCAGCCTAATGCAGGGGGCGGACACTGAAGCTTTCTTT
TRBD2	TRBV2	many	TRBJ2-1	CASSAAGGLYNEQFF	TGTGCCAGCAGTGCCGCGGGGGGGCTCTACAATGAGCAGTTCTTC
TRBD1	TRBV2	many	TRBJ1-6	CASSEGTGNSPLHF	TGTGCCAGCAGTGAAGGGACAGGGAATTCACCCCTCCACTTT
TRBD2	TRBV4-2	once	TRBJ2-7	CASSQGTSGGAYEQYF	TGTGCCAGCAGCCAAGGGACTAGCGGGGGGGCCTACGAGCAGTACTTC
TRBD2	TRBV12-3/TRBV12-4	many	TRBJ2-2	CASSRAGGPNTGELFF	TGTGCCAGCTCCCGGGCGGGGGGGCCGAACACCGGGGAGCTGTTTTTT
TRBD2	TRBV11-1	few	TRBJ2-3	CASSSAGGRTDTQYF	TGTGCCAGCAGCTCTGCGGGGGGCCGCACAGATACGCAGTATTTT
TRBD2	TRBV9	NA	TRBJ2-2	CASSVVIRASGGPNTGELFF	TGTGCCAGCAGCGTAGTAATACGGGCTAGCGGGGGCCCGAACACCGGGGAGCTGTTTTTT
NA	TRBV7-6	NA	TRBJ1-4	CASSLRGIGEKLFF	TGTGCCAGCAGCTTACGGGGGATTGGTGAAAAACTGTTTTTT
NA	TRBV11-2	many	TRBJ2-7	CASSYGGYSYEQYF	TGTGCCAGCAGCTATGGGGGCTACTCCTACGAGCAGTACTTC
TRBD2	TRBV6-1	many	TRBJ2-3	CASTQSSGSTDTQYF	TGTGCCAGCACCCAATCTAGCGGCAGCACAGATACGCAGTATTTT
TRBD2	TRBV5-4	NA	TRBJ2-2	CASSSGLAGALNTGELFF	TGTGCCAGCAGCTCAGGACTAGCGGGGGCGCTTAACACCGGGGAGCTGTTTTTT
TRBD1	TRBV2	few	TRBJ1-3	CASSAHRDRGLGNTIYF	TGTGCCAGCAGCGCCCACCGGGACAGGGGGCTGGGAAACACCATATATTTT
NA	TRBV4-1	NA	TRBJ1-5	CASSQGMAGAQPQHF	TGCGCCAGCAGCCAAGGGATGGCAGGGGCCCAGCCCCAGCATTTT
NA	TRBV20-1	many	TRBJ2-5	CSPREGGGETQYF	TGCAGCCCTCGAGAGGGGGGCGGGGAGACCCAGTACTTC
NA	TRBV7-9	once	TRBJ2-1	CASSQPHDSEQFF	TGTGCCAGCAGCCAACCTCACGACAGTGAGCAGTTCTTC
TRBD1	TRBV28	NA	TRBJ2-7	CASRDQGAAYEQYF	TGTGCCAGCAGAGACCAGGGGGCGGCCTACGAGCAGTACTTC
NA	TRBV6-1	NA	TRBJ1-1	CASSEDLTEAFF	TGTGCCAGCAGTGAAGATCTCACTGAAGCTTTCTTT
NA	TRBV7-3	few	TRBJ2-1	CASSTGTLQFF	TGTGCCAGCAGCACCGGGACACTTCAGTTCTTC
TRBD1	TRBV6-1	many	TRBJ1-5	CASSDRQGRAHQPQHF	TGTGCCAGCAGTGACCGACAGGGTCGGGCTCATCAGCCCCAGCATTTT
TRBD1	TRBV2	many	TRBJ2-3	CASSDGQGSTDTQYF	TGTGCCAGCAGTGACGGACAGGGCAGCACAGATACGCAGTATTTT
NA	TRBV10-1	NA	TRBJ2-4	CASSDGGMGKNIQYF	TGCGCCAGCAGTGACGGCGGGATGGGCAAAAACATTCAGTACTTC
TRBD2	TRBV25-1	few	TRBJ2-1	CASSEWSGRGGLLNEQFF	TGTGCCAGCAGTGAATGGAGCGGGCGGGGGGGTCTACTCAATGAGCAGTTCTTC
TRBD1	TRBV7-3	many	TRBJ2-5	CASSSGGAGETQYF	TGTGCCAGCAGCTCAGGGGGCGCCGGGGAGACCCAGTACTTC
NA	TRBV7-9	many	TRBJ2-3	CASSLQLDTQYF	TGTGCCAGCAGCTTGCAGTTAGATACGCAGTATTTT
NA	TRBV7-9	few	TRBJ1-6	CASSLGGYMYNSPLHF	TGTGCCAGCAGCTTAGGAGGCTACATGTATAATTCACCCCTCCACTTT
NA	TRBV29-1	NA	TRBJ2-2	CSAARGIGSGELFF	TGCAGCGCCGCCAGGGGTATCGGGAGCGGGGAGCTGTTTTTT
TRBD2	TRBV6-1	many	TRBJ2-7	CASSSLWGGYEQYF	TGTGCCAGCAGTTCCCTTTGGGGGGGCTACGAGCAGTACTTC
NA	TRBV3-1	many	TRBJ1-2	CASSQAGRVWSYGYTF	TGTGCCAGCAGCCAAGCCGGCCGGGTCTGGAGCTATGGCTACACCTTC
NA	TRBV7-3	NA	TRBJ2-3	CASSLTWSDTQYF	TGTGCCAGCAGCTTAACGTGGTCAGATACGCAGTATTTT
TRBD1	TRBV12-3/TRBV12-4	many	TRBJ1-6	CASSYPGQGKNSPLHF	TGTGCCAGCAGTTACCCTGGACAGGGGAAAAATTCACCCCTCCACTTT
NA	TRBV14	NA	TRBJ1-2	CASSQDRVLRGYTF	TGTGCCAGCAGCCAAGACAGGGTGTTGCGGGGCTACACCTTC
NA	TRBV28	NA	TRBJ1-5	CASRFGVWGGQPQHF	TGTGCCAGCAGATTTGGGGTCTGGGGCGGCCAGCCCCAGCATTTT
NA	TRBV9	NA	TRBJ2-5	CASSVEGSPPGETQYF	TGTGCCAGCAGCGTAGAGGGATCTCCGCCCGGGGAGACCCAGTACTTC
NA	TRBV5-1	many	TRBJ1-1	CASSLAPREEGYTEAFF	TGCGCCAGCAGCTTGGCCCCGAGGGAGGAAGGGTACACTGAAGCTTTCTTT
NA	TRBV20-1	once	TRBJ1-2	CSGGGGNYGYTF	TGCAGTGGGGGGGGGGGGAACTATGGCTACACCTTC
TRBD2	TRBV12-3/TRBV12-4	many	TRBJ2-5	CASSVTSGEETQYF	TGTGCCAGCAGCGTGACTAGCGGGGAAGAGACCCAGTACTTC
NA	TRBV20-1	NA	TRBJ1-2	CSAVNYGYTF	TGCAGTGCGGTTAACTATGGCTACACCTTC
TRBD2	TRBV3-1	many	TRBJ2-1	CASSHPSGGNGNEQFF	TGTGCCAGCAGCCATCCTAGCGGGGGGAATGGCAATGAGCAGTTCTTC
NA	TRBV7-3	many	TRBJ2-1	CASSLNQGFYNEQFF	TGTGCCAGCAGCTTAAACCAGGGGTTCTACAATGAGCAGTTCTTC
NA	TRBV6-1	many	TRBJ1-1	CASKVGTEAFF	TGTGCCAGCAAAGTTGGGACTGAAGCTTTCTTT